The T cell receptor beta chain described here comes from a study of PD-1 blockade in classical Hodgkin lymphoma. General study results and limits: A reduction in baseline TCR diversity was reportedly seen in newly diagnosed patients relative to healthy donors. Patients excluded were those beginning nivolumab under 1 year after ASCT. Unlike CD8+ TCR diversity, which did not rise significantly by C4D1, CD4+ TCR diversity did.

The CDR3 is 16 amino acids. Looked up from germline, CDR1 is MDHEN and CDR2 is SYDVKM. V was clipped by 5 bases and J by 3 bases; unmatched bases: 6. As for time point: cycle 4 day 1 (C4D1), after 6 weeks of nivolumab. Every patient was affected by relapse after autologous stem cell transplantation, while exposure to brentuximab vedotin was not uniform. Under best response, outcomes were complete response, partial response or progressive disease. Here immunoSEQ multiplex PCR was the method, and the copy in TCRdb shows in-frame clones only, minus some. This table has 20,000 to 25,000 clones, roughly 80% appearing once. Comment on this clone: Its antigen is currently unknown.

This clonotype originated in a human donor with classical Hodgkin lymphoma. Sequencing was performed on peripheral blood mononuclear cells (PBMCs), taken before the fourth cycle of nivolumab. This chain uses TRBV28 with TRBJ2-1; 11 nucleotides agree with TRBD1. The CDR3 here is CASSSAGTGGYNEQFF. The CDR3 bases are TGTGCCAGCAGTAGCGCCGGGACAGGGGGCTACAATGAGCAGTTCTTC. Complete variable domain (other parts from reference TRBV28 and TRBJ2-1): DVKVTQSSRYLVKRTGEKVFLECVQDMDHENMFWYRQDPGLGLRLIYFSYDVKMKEKGDIPEGYSVSREKKERFSLILESASTNQTSMYLCASSSAGTGGYNEQFFGPGTRLTVL.